One sample yielded the 31 T cell receptor beta chains listed below, sequenced in a study of T cell responses to AZD1222 COVID-19 vaccine. Libraries were prepared by immunoSEQ multiplex PCR; TCRdb keeps only in-frame clonotypes and omits some of them. The sample records approximately 300,000 clones, almost 95% being singletons. The sample in question was peripheral blood, obtained 28 days after the second AZD1222 dose. These TCRs come from an adult who received the AZD1222 COVID-19 vaccine.

V is TRBV6-5 and J is TRBJ2-7; 9 nucleotides line up with TRBD1. V lost 6 bases, J lost 3 bases, and 9 bases stayed unmatched. Germline-derived CDR1 and CDR2 are MNHEY and SVGAGI. There are 15 residues in the CDR3. CDR3 amino acids: CASSHGTGTIYEQYF. Written as DNA, the CDR3 is TGTGCCAGCAGCCACGGGACAGGGACGATCTACGAGCAGTACTTC.

CDR3 DNA: TGTGCCAGCAGTTACTCACCGGGCAGCCTTTATGGCTACACCTTC. Amino acids: CASSYSPGSLYGYTF. The chain uses TRBV6-5 and TRBJ1-2, with no clear D. This CDR3 has 15 amino acids. V lost 0 bases and J 5 bases, leaving 13 bases between the germline ends. The germline gives CDR1 MNHEY, CDR2 SVGAGI.

The J gene is TRBJ2-7, the V gene TRBV5-4; 7 bases line up with TRBD1. The germline gives CDR1 SGHNT, CDR2 YYREEE (reference sequence). The CDR3 extends over 14 amino acids. Germline trimming cut 4 bases from V and 0 bases from J; bases unmatched to any gene: 4. As DNA, the CDR3 is TGTGCCAGCAGCCTTACAGGGGTCTCCTACGAGCAGTACTTC. It specifies CASSLTGVSYEQYF.

The V and J genes are TRBV27 and TRBJ2-2; D is perhaps TRBD1 (5 bases). Trimming took off 6 bases at V and 7 bases at J, with 12 bases between the two ends. Germline loops: CDR1 MNHEY, CDR2 SMNVEV (reference sequence). The CDR3 is 13 residues long. The CDR3 protein is CASSRVTGGELFF. In DNA, the CDR3 is TGTGCCAGCAGCAGGGTTACAGGCGGGGAGCTGTTTTTT.

The rearrangement uses TRBV7-2 and TRBJ2-1; 8 nucleotides line up with TRBD1. V lost 6 bases to trimming and J lost 12 bases; unmatched junction nucleotides: 13. Germline values: CDR1 SGHTA, CDR2 FQGNSA. The CDR3 runs 14 residues. DNA of the CDR3: TGTGCCAGCAGGACAGGGGCAGGGGACATGGCGCAGTTCTTC. This codes for CASRTGAGDMAQFF.

The chain links TRBV19 to TRBJ1-2; 7 bases agree with TRBD1. Germline values: CDR1 LNHDA, CDR2 SQIVND (reference sequence). The CDR3 has 15 amino acids. V lost 5 bases to trimming and J lost 7 bases; unmatched junction nucleotides: 13. The CDR3 DNA reads TGTGCCAGTAGTCAGGGGGTAGAAAGAGGACGTGGCTACACCTTC. It is translated as CASSQGVERGRGYTF.

The chain has TRBV2 and TRBJ2-5; perhaps TRBD1 as D (5 bases). Germline CDR1 SNHLY, CDR2 FYNNEI. Trimming took 6 bases from V and 5 from J, leaving 7 bases between them. CDR3 length: 11 amino acids. The CDR3 loop is CASRGRETQYF. CDR3 coding DNA: TGTGCCAGCAGGGGGCGGGAGACCCAGTACTTC. The variable domain in full, completed from reference TRBV2 and TRBJ2-5, reads EPEVTQTPSHQVTQMGQEVILRCVPISNHLYFYWYRQILGQKVEFLVSFYNNEISEKSEIFDDQFSVERPDGSNFTLKIRSTKLEDSAMYFCASRGRETQYFGPGTRLLVL.

The rearrangement links TRBV5-1 to TRBJ2-7; D possibly corresponds to TRBD1 (6 bases). The germline CDR1 and CDR2 sequences are SGHRS and YFSETQ. V lost 4 bases and J 3 bases, leaving 20 bases between the germline ends. The CDR3 is 16 amino acids. CDR3 protein: CASSPAGAGNYYEQYF. CDR3 coding DNA: TGCGCCAGCAGCCCGGCAGGGGCTGGGAACTACTACGAGCAGTACTTC. Together with reference TRBV5-1 and TRBJ2-7, the CDR3 gives the full variable domain: KAGVTQTPRYLIKTRGQQVTLSCSPISGHRSVSWYQQTPGQGLQFLFEYFSETQRNKGNFPGRFSGRQFSNSRSEMNVSTLELGDSALYLCASSPAGAGNYYEQYFGPGTRLTVT.

This chain uses TRBV7-9 with TRBJ1-1; a weak D match, TRBD1 (6 bases). Looked up from germline, CDR1 is SEHNR and CDR2 is FQNEAQ (reference sequence). This CDR3 has 13 amino acids. V was trimmed by 5 bases and J by 3 bases, leaving 10 bases between them. CDR3 DNA sequence: TGTGCCAGCAGCCCCAGGGGTTACACTGAAGCTTTCTTT. It yields the protein CASSPRGYTEAFF.

The J gene is TRBJ2-3, the V gene TRBV25-1; the match to TRBD1 covers 10 bases. This CDR3 region has 15 residues. With V trimmed by 3 bases and J by 5 bases, 5 bases remained unmatched. Germline loops: CDR1 MGHDK, CDR2 SYGVNS. The DNA of the CDR3 is TGTGCCAGCAGTGACCCCGGGACAGGGGTAGATACGCAGTATTTT. This codes for CASSDPGTGVDTQYF. Combining the CDR3 with reference TRBV25-1 and TRBJ2-3 gives the whole variable domain EADIYQTPRYLVIGTGKKITLECSQTMGHDKMYWYQQDPGMELHLIHYSYGVNSTEKGDLSSESTVSRIRTEHFPLTLESARPSHTSQYLCASSDPGTGVDTQYFGPGTRLTVL.

The CDR3 DNA is TGTGCCAGCAGTTTATACCACAGGGGACAGCCCCAGCATTTT. It codes for CASSLYHRGQPQHF. This chain uses TRBV27 with TRBJ1-5, with 7 nucleotides matching TRBD1. CDR3 length equals 14 residues. With 1 base clipped from V and 7 bases from J, the junction kept 4 bases outside the gene matches. Germline V gene sequence: CDR1 MNHEY, CDR2 SMNVEV (reference sequence).

The count of this clone is one. The rearrangement joins TRBV27 to TRBJ1-2; possibly TRBD1 for D (6 bases). Germline V gene lookup returns CDR1 MNHEY and CDR2 SMNVEV (reference sequence). The CDR3 totals 14 residues. Trimming took 2 bases from V and 5 from J, leaving 12 bases between them. As DNA, the CDR3 is TGTGCCAGCAGTTTAGGGGGGGCCGAATATGGCTACACCTTC. It translates to CASSLGGAEYGYTF.

There are a few counts of this clone. The chain joins TRBV18 to TRBJ1-1; 7 nucleotides align to TRBD1. The CDR3 extends over 13 amino acids. Germline CDR1 reads KGHSH; CDR2 reads LQKENI. J lost 6 bases, V lost 6 bases, and 7 bases had no gene match. CDR3 DNA sequence: TGTGCCAGCTCGCCAGACAGGGCAGCTGAAGCTTTCTTT. Translating it yields CASSPDRAAEAFF.

V usage is TRBV9 and J usage is TRBJ1-2, with TRBD1 matching 8 bases. V shed 2 bases, J shed 5 bases, and the junction held 2 bases outside the gene matches. The CDR3 contains 13 residues. Per germline, CDR1 SGDLS and CDR2 YYNGEE. The CDR3, as DNA: TGTGCCAGCAGCGTGACAGGGGTTTATGGCTACACCTTC. Translated, it gives CASSVTGVYGYTF.

As DNA, the CDR3 is TGTGCCAGCACCCTACCCGGGACAGGGACTAAAAAAGAGACCCAGTACTTC. It translates to CASTLPGTGTKKETQYF. The rearrangement joins TRBV2 to TRBJ2-5; 9 nucleotides align to TRBD1. The trim removed 7 bases at V and 3 bases at J, leaving 15 bases unmatched. The CDR3 contains 17 residues. Looked up from germline, CDR1 is SNHLY and CDR2 is FYNNEI.

This sequence joins TRBV29-1 and TRBJ1-5; the D is unclear. The CDR3 length is 14 residues. Per the germline V gene, CDR1 is SQVTM and CDR2 is ANQGSEA. Deletions cut 0 bases from V and 1 base from J, with 7 bases between. The CDR3 here is CSVEDGQSNQPQHF. The CDR3 DNA reads as TGCAGCGTTGAAGACGGGCAGAGCAATCAGCCCCAGCATTTT.

This clone has only one observation. The rearrangement uses TRBV25-1 and TRBJ1-2, with D maybe TRBD1 (5 bases). The CDR3 consists of 13 residues. Trimming removed 3 bases from V and 4 bases from J, with 9 bases in between. CDR1 MGHDK and CDR2 SYGVNS come from the germline V gene. Here the CDR3 DNA reads TGTGCCAGCAGTGAGGGGGATTTCTATGGCTACACCTTC. This gives the protein CASSEGDFYGYTF.

The chain employs TRBV28 and TRBJ2-7; no definite D call. V lost 6 bases and J lost 2, with 14 bases in between. Germline CDR1 MDHEN, CDR2 SYDVKM. CDR3 length: 14 amino acids. In nucleotides, the CDR3 is TGTGCCAGCAGCCGCGAGCACCTCACCTACGAGCAGTACTTC. It translates to CASSREHLTYEQYF.

The V call is TRBV6-5, the J call TRBJ1-1; D remains ambiguous. The CDR3 totals 15 residues. V was cut by 2 bases and J by 0 bases, with 10 bases left in between. In germline, CDR1 is MNHEY, CDR2 SVGAGI. CDR3 DNA: TGTGCCAGCAGTTACCAGTGGGCAATGAACACTGAAGCTTTCTTT. It specifies CASSYQWAMNTEAFF.

Points on this clone: Other DNA sequences in this sample translate to the same CDR3. The CDR3 region is CASSPVGETQYF. The DNA for the CDR3 is TGTGCCAGCTCACCTGTGGGGGAGACCCAGTACTTC. V and J are TRBV18 and TRBJ2-5, with D unresolved. The CDR3 has 12 amino acids. From germline, CDR1 is KGHSH and CDR2 LQKENI. V lost 3 bases, J lost 5 bases, and 7 bases lay in between. Variable domain in full (rest from reference TRBV18 and TRBJ2-5): NAGVMQNPRHLVRRRGQEARLRCSPMKGHSHVYWYRQLPEEGLKFMVYLQKENIIDESGMPKERFSAEFPKEGPSILRIQQVVRGDSAAYFCASSPVGETQYFGPGTRLLVL.

The genes are TRBV20-1 and TRBJ1-1; D is unclear. CDR1 and CDR2 from the germline V gene are DFQATT and SNEGSKA (reference sequence). V lost 3 bases to trimming and J lost 4 bases, with 21 bases between them. The CDR3 runs to 16 residues. The CDR3 protein is CSASSGQRGVGTEAFF. DNA of the CDR3: TGCAGTGCTAGTAGTGGCCAACGGGGTGTGGGCACTGAAGCTTTCTTT.

CDR3 nucleotides: TGTGCCACCTCTGAAGGGGGCAGGAAGACTAACACTGAAGCTTTCTTT. Encoded protein: CATSEGGRKTNTEAFF. The V and J genes are TRBV24-1 and TRBJ1-1; 7 nucleotides agree with TRBD1. V lost 9 bases, J lost 2 bases, and 14 bases stayed unmatched. In germline, CDR1 is KGHDR, CDR2 SFDVKD. This CDR3 is built from 16 residues.

This sequence joins TRBV20-1 and TRBJ1-1; D is unresolved. Trimming took off 7 bases at V and 0 bases at J, with 6 bases between the two ends. This CDR3 has 11 amino acids. Germline V CDR1 and CDR2: DFQATT, SNEGSKA (reference sequence). CDR3 region: CSGYLNTEAFF. The CDR3 DNA is TGCAGTGGTTACTTGAACACTGAAGCTTTCTTT.

This clone was found once. CDR3 loop: CSVENTPRTEAFF. In nucleotides, the CDR3 is TGCAGCGTTGAAAACACCCCGAGGACTGAAGCTTTCTTT. The chain couples TRBV29-1 to TRBJ1-1, with D unresolved. This CDR3 spans 13 amino acids. CDR1 and CDR2 from the germline V gene are SQVTM and ANQGSEA. V dropped 2 bases and J dropped 5 bases, with 12 bases sitting between them.

The chain has TRBV4-1 and TRBJ2-1, with 11 positions matching TRBD2. The CDR3 is 21 residues long. Per the germline V gene, CDR1 is MGHRA and CDR2 is YSYEKL. J was trimmed by 2 bases and V by 5 bases; bases with no gene match: 20. CDR3: CASSTRFRASGGPSTYNEQFF. CDR3 bases: TGCGCCAGCAGCACACGGTTCCGGGCTAGCGGGGGGCCTTCCACCTACAATGAGCAGTTCTTC.

The chain joins TRBV28 to TRBJ1-5; D is ambiguous. CDR3 length: 13 residues. The V gene's germline CDR1 is MDHEN and CDR2 SYDVKM. V dropped 8 bases and J dropped 0 bases, with 8 bases sitting between them. CDR3 sequence (DNA): TGTGCCAGCTGCGCATTTAGCAATCAGCCCCAGCATTTT. It translates to CASCAFSNQPQHF.

On this clone itself: One junction end disagrees with the germline gene, perhaps due to a read error. This chain joins TRBV20-1 and TRBJ2-1; D call uncertain. The CDR3 sequence is 14 residues long. Germline V gene lookup returns CDR1 DFQATT and CDR2 SNEGSKA (reference sequence). The CDR3 loop reads CSASLQSVLTRILF. The CDR3 DNA reads TGCAGTGCTAGTCTTCAAAGTGTACTTACTCGTATACTCTTC.

CDR3 amino acids: CASSYFSGGEAFF. The CDR3 coding sequence is TGTGCCAGCAGTTACTTTTCAGGGGGTGAAGCTTTCTTT. The chain recombines TRBV6-2 or TRBV6-3 with TRBJ1-1; 7 bases match TRBD1. CDR1 and CDR2 from the germline V gene are MNHEY and SVGEGT. After removal of 1 base from V and 7 bases from J, the junction contained 3 bases not matched to a gene. The CDR3 runs 13 residues.

V is TRBV5-6 and J is TRBJ1-2; D remains unclear. CDR1 and CDR2 from the germline V gene are SGHDT and YYEEEE. V was trimmed by 4 bases and J by 11 bases, leaving 24 bases between them. The CDR3 has 15 amino acids. Here the CDR3 DNA reads TGTGCCAGCAGCAGGATAGATGGGCAGGCGGCCTTTTACACCTTC. Protein sequence: CASSRIDGQAAFYTF.

CDR3 residues: CASSSRHRGGQPQHF. The CDR3 nucleotides are TGTGCCAGCAGTTCCCGGCACAGGGGAGGCCAGCCCCAGCATTTT. This chain joins TRBV6-5 and TRBJ1-5; TRBD1 aligns across 7 bases. Germline assignment: CDR1 MNHEY and CDR2 SVGAGI. This CDR3 spans 15 amino acids. V lost 4 bases and J lost 7; bases outside the gene matches: 10.

This rearrangement joins TRBV7-2 to TRBJ1-1, with D perhaps TRBD1 (6 bases). V dropped 6 bases and J dropped 2 bases, with 13 bases sitting between them. CDR3 size: 14 residues. Germline V gives CDR1 SGHTA, CDR2 FQGNSA. The CDR3 loop is CASRYGQTNTEAFF. DNA for the CDR3: TGTGCCAGCAGGTACGGACAGACCAACACTGAAGCTTTCTTT.